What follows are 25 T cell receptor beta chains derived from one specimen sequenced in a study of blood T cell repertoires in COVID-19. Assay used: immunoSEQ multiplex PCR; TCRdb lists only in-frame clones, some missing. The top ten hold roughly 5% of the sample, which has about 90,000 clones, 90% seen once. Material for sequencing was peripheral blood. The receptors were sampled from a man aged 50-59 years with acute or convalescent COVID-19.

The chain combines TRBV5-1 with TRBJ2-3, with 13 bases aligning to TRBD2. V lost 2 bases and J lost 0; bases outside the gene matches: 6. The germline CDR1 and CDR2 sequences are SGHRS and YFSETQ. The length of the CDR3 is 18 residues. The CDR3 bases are TGCGCCAGCAGCTTTAGGGGACTAGCGGGGACGAGCACAGATACGCAGTATTTT. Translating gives CASSFRGLAGTSTDTQYF.

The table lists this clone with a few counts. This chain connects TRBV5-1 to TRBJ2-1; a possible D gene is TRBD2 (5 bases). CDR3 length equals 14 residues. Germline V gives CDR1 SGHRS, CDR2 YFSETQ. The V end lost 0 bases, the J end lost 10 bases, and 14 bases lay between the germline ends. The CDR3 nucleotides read TGCGCCAGCAGCTTGGATAGTAGCGTCCCCGAGCAGTTCTTC. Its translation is CASSLDSSVPEQFF.

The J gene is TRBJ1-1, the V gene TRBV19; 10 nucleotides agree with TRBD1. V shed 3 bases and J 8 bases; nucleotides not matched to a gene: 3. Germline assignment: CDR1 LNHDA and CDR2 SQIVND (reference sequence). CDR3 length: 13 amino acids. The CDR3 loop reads CASSIRQGAEAFF. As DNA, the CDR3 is TGTGCCAGTAGTATCCGACAGGGGGCCGAAGCTTTCTTT. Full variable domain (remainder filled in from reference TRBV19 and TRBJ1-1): DGGITQSPKYLFRKEGQNVTLSCEQNLNHDAMYWYRQDPGQGLRLIYYSQIVNDFQKGDIAEGYSVSREKKESFPLTVTSAQKNPTAFYLCASSIRQGAEAFFGQGTRLTVV.

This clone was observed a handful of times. Here the CDR3 reads CASISDRGPYEQYF. The CDR3 DNA reads as TGTGCCAGCATTTCGGACAGGGGGCCCTACGAGCAGTACTTC. The gene calls are TRBV2 and TRBJ2-7; 11 bases line up with TRBD1. CDR1 is SNHLY and CDR2 is FYNNEI in the germline V gene. The CDR3 contains 14 residues. After removal of 7 bases from V and 2 bases from J, the junction contained 4 bases not matched to a gene.

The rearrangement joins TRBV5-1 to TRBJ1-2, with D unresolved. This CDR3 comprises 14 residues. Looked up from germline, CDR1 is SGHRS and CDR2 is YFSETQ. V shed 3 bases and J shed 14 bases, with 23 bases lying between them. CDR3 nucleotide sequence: TGCGCCAGCAGCTCCCGGGGAGGTCCAACCCCGAAAACCTTC. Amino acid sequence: CASSSRGGPTPKTF.

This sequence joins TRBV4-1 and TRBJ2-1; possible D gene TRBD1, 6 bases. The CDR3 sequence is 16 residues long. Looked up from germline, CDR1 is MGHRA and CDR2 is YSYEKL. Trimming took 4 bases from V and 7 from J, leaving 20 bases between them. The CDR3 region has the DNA TGCGCCAGCAGCCCGCGGACAGCTCAGGCACAAAATGAGCAGTTCTTC. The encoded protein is CASSPRTAQAQNEQFF.

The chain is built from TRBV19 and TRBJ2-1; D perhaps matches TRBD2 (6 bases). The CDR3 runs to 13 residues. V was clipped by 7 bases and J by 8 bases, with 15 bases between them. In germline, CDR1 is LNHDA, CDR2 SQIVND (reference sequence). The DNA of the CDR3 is TGTGCCAGTAACCTTGGAGGGGCCGATGAGCAGTTCTTC. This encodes CASNLGGADEQFF.

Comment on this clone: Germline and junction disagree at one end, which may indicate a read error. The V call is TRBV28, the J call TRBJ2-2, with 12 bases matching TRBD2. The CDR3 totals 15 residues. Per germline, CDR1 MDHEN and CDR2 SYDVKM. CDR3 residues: CASSLAGGLTRELFF. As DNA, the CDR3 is TGTGCCAGCAGTCTAGCGGGAGGGCTCACCCGGGAGCTGTTTTTT.

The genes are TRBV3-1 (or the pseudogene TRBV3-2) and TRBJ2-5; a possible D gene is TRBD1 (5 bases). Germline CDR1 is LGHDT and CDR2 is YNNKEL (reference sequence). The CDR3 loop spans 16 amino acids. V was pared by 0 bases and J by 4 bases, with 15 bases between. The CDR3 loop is CASSQDPMGRGETQYF. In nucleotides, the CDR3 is TGTGCCAGCAGCCAAGATCCTATGGGTAGGGGAGAGACCCAGTACTTC.

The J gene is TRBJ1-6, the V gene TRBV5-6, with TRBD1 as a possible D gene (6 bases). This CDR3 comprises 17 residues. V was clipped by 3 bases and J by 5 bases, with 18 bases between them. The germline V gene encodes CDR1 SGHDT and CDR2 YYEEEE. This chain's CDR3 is CASSSRGPGTHNSPLHF. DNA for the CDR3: TGTGCCAGCAGCTCAAGAGGCCCCGGGACACATAATTCACCCCTCCACTTT.

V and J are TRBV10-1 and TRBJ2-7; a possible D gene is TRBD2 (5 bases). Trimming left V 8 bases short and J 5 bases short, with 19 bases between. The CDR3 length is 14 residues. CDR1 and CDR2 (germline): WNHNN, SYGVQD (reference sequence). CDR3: CASLFAGLENEQYF. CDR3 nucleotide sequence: TGCGCCAGCCTGTTCGCGGGTCTGGAGAACGAGCAGTACTTC.

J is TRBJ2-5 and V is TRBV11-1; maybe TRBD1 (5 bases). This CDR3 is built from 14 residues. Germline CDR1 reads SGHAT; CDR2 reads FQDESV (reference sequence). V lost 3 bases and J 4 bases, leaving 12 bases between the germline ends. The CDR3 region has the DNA TGTGCCAGCAGCTTGAGACAGAAGGGAGAGACCCAGTACTTC. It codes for CASSLRQKGETQYF.

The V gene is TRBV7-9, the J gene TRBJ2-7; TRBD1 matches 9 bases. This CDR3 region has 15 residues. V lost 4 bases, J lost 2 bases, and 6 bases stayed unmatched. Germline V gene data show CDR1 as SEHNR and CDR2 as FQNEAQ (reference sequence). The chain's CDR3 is CASSSQRQGAYEQYF. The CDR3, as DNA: TGTGCCAGCAGCTCACAACGACAGGGGGCCTACGAGCAGTACTTC. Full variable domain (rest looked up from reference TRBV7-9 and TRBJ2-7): DTGVSQNPRHKITKRGQNVTFRCDPISEHNRLYWYRQTLGQGPEFLTYFQNEAQLEKSRLLSDRFSAERPKGSFSTLEIQRTEQGDSAMYLCASSSQRQGAYEQYFGPGTRLTVT.

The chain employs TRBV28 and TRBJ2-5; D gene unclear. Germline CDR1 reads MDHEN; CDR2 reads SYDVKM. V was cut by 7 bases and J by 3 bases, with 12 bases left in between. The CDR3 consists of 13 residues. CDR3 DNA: TGTGCCAGCAAACCCGAGAATGAAGAGACCCAGTACTTC. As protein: CASKPENEETQYF.

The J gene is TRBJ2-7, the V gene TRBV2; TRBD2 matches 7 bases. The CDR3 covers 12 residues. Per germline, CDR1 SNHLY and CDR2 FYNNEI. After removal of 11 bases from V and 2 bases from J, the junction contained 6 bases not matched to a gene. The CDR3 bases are TGTGCCGGGGGGGAGGCGACCTACGAGCAGTACTTC. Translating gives CAGGEATYEQYF.

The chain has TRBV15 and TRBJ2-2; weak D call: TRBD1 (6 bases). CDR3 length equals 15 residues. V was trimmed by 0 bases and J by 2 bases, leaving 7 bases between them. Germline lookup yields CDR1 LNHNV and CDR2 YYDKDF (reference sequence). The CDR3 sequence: CATSRDGGNTGELFF. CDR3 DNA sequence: TGTGCCACCAGCAGAGATGGGGGCAACACCGGGGAGCTGTTTTTT.

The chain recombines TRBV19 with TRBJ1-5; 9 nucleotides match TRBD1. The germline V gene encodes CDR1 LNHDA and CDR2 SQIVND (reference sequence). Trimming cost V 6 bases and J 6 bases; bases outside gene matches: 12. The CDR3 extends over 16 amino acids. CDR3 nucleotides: TGTGCCAGTAGGCCGCGAGCGGGACAGGGTAGTCAGCCCCAGCATTTT. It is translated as CASRPRAGQGSQPQHF.

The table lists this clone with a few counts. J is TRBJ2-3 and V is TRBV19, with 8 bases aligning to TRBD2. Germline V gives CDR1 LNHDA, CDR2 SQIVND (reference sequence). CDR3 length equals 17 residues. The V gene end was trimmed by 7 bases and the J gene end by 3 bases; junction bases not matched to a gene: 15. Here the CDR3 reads CASNTPPGGGGTDTQYF. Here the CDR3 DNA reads TGTGCCAGTAACACCCCGCCCGGGGGGGGAGGGACAGATACGCAGTATTTT.

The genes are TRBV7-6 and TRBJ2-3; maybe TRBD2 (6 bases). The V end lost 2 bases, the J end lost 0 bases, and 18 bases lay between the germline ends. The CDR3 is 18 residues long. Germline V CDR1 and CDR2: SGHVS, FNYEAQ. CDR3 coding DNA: TGTGCCAGCAGCTTACGTGGACTTAGCGGACCTAGCACAGATACGCAGTATTTT. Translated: CASSLRGLSGPSTDTQYF.

In DNA, the CDR3 is TGCGCCAGCAGCCCCGGACAAGATGGCTACACCTTC. Encoded protein: CASSPGQDGYTF. The J gene is TRBJ1-2, the V gene TRBV5-1; the D gene is possibly TRBD1 (5 bases). Trimming took off 4 bases at V and 6 bases at J, with 10 bases between the two ends. Per germline, CDR1 SGHRS and CDR2 YFSETQ. This CDR3 spans 12 amino acids.

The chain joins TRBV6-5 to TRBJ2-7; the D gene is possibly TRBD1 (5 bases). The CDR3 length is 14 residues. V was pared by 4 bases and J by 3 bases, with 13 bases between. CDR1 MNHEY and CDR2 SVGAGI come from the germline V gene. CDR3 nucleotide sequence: TGTGCCAGCAGTTTAGGCAGGGCAAACTACGAGCAGTACTTC. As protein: CASSLGRANYEQYF.

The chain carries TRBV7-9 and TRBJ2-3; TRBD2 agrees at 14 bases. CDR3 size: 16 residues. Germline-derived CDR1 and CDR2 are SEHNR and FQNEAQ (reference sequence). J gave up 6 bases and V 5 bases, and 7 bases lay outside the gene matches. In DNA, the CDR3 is TGTGCCAGCAGCCGACTAGCGGGAGGGCCGGGTGATACGCAGTATTTT. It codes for CASSRLAGGPGDTQYF.

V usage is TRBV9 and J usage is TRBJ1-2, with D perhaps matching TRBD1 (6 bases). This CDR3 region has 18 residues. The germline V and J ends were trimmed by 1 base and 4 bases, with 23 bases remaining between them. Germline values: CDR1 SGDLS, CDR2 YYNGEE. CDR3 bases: TGTGCCAGCAGCGTATCGCCAAAGTTACAGGGCGACCTCTATGGCTACACCTTC. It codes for CASSVSPKLQGDLYGYTF.

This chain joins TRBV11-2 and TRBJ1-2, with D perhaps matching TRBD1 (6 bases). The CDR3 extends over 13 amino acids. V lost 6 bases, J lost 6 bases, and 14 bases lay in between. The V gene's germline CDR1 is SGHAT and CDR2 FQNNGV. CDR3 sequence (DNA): TGTGCCAGCAGTCCTGGACAGTGGGATGGCTACACCTTC. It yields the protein CASSPGQWDGYTF.

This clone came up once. The CDR3 nucleotides read TGTGCCAGCAGTTACGACAGGTTGAACACTGAAGCTTTCTTT. Its protein is CASSYDRLNTEAFF. V and J are TRBV6-5 and TRBJ1-1; a weak D match, TRBD1 (6 bases). The germline V gene encodes CDR1 MNHEY and CDR2 SVGAGI. The CDR3 contains 14 residues. V gave up 2 bases and J gave up 0 bases, with 7 bases separating them.